This T cell receptor beta chain derives from a study of shared clonotypes between healthy human individuals. CDR3 length: 11 residues. With 3 bases removed from V and 8 bases from J, the gap between germline ends came to 8 bases. The germline gives CDR1 DFQATT, CDR2 SNEGSKA (reference sequence). Sequencing used immunoSEQ multiplex PCR; TCRdb keeps in-frame clones, though not all of them. The sample comprises 450,000 to 650,000 clones, 70% to 80% of which are singletons, and 9.5% to 15% rests with the top ten. This clonotype was sampled from a woman aged 40 to 55 in good health. Some clones in this sample may be carry-over from other donors' samples. The genes are TRBV20-1 and TRBJ2-1; D gene ambiguous. Sequences were obtained from PBMCs. CDR3 in amino acids: CSASVRDEQFF. The DNA of the CDR3 is TGCAGTGCTAGTGTCCGCGATGAGCAGTTCTTC.